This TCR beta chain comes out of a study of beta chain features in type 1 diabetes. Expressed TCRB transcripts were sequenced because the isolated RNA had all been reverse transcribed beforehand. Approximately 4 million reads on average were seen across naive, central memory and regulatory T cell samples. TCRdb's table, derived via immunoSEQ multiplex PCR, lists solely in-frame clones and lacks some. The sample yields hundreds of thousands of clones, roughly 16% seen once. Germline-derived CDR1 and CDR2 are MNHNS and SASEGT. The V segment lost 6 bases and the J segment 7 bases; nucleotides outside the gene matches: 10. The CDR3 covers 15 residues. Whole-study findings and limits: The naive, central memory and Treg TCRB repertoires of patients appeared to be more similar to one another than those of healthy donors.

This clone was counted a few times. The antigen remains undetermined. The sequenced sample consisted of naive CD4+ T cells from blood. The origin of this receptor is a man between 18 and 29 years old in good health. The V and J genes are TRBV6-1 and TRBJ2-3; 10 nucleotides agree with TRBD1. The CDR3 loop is CASSPGTGAPNTQYF. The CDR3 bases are TGTGCCAGCAGCCCCGGGACAGGGGCACCGAATACGCAGTATTTT.